The rows below give T cell receptor beta chains drawn from one sample of a study of human T cells and chemical hapten exposure. Using its own MiXCR run on the RACE reads, TCRdb lists one record per CDR3 protein. The data hold about 64,000 distinct CDR3 sequences, with about 11% observed a single time. The sample in question was whole blood, obtained in connection with sensitization to the hapten diphenylcyclopropenone (DPC). Receptor source: a woman aged 40 to 55 with alopecia areata. Some clones in this sample may be carry-over from other donors' samples. CDR3s include the opening cysteine and the closing phenylalanine or tryptophan. Clone size is shown for a subset of rows, as once, few, many or a class of expanded clone.

v_gene	abundance	j_gene	CDR3aa
TRBV20-1	few	TRBJ2-3	CSARETGEDTQYF
TRBV6-6	many	TRBJ2-5	CASSHEWETQYF
TRBV9	few	TRBJ2-2	CASSGGLAGSGELFF
TRBV7-2	.	TRBJ2-1	CASSFRAGGFYNEQFF
TRBV3-1	.	TRBJ2-5	CASSHQGIETQYF
TRBV14	.	TRBJ1-2	CASSHERTYGYTF
TRBV7-2	.	TRBJ2-2	CASSLQVNTGELFF
TRBV10-1	.	TRBJ2-1	CASTPSGIGGEQFF
TRBV7-2	many	TRBJ2-3	CASSPLGRTTDTQYF
TRBV9	.	TRBJ1-4	CASSVGTNEKLFF
TRBV29-1	.	TRBJ2-2	CSVETGYTGELFF
TRBV5-1	few	TRBJ2-5	CASSSRQVGTPHSHETQYF
TRBV6-5	few	TRBJ2-7	CASSTGTREQYF
TRBV2	.	TRBJ2-3	CASRGFGTDSSTDTQYF
TRBV29-1	.	TRBJ2-3	CSVEYPGRPTDTQYF
TRBV19	many	TRBJ2-7	CASSTGSYEQYF
TRBV19	.	TRBJ1-2	CASSHLAGDGYTF